These 27 T cell receptor beta chains came from one sample sequenced in a study of T-cell reconstitution after alpha-beta-depleted transplantation in children. Unique molecular identifiers featured in how the TCRbeta library was prepared. From the PCR reads, TCRdb called clonotypes with MiXCR, one entry per CDR3 protein. Among over 450,000 distinct CDR3 sequences listed, roughly 10% were seen once. The sequencing here drew on PBMCs, taken before TCRalphabeta/CD19-depleted stem cell transplant. The source of these receptors is a child aged 2-15 years with inherited bone marrow failure, due to receive a stem cell transplant.

This rearrangement joins TRBV18 to TRBJ2-1; 8 positions agree with TRBD1. Trimming took 3 bases from V and 7 from J; bases not matched to a gene: 8. CDR1 and CDR2 (germline): KGHSH, LQKENI. The CDR3 is made up of 15 amino acids. DNA for the CDR3: TGTGCCAGCTCACCGCAGCGCAGGGGGCTTAATGAGCAGTTCTTC. Translated: CASSPQRRGLNEQFF. Variable domain in full (rest from reference TRBV18 and TRBJ2-1): NAGVMQNPRHLVRRRGQEARLRCSPMKGHSHVYWYRQLPEEGLKFMVYLQKENIIDESGMPKERFSAEFPKEGPSILRIQQVVRGDSAAYFCASSPQRRGLNEQFFGPGTRLTVL.

There are many counts of this clonotype. This chain connects TRBV28 to TRBJ2-6; TRBD2 aligns across 7 bases. CDR3 size: 16 residues. Trimming took 4 bases from V and 2 from J; bases not matched to a gene: 5. CDR1 is MDHEN, CDR2 SYDVKM, per germline. The chain's CDR3 is CASSWGRGAGANVLTF. The CDR3 DNA reads as TGTGCCAGCAGTTGGGGGAGGGGTGCTGGGGCCAACGTCCTGACTTTC.

This clonotype was seen many times. The genes are TRBV25-1 and TRBJ2-1; 9 bases match TRBD2. Germline CDR1 MGHDK, CDR2 SYGVNS. This CDR3 has 17 residues. J lost 6 bases, V lost 7 bases, and 16 bases had no gene match. The CDR3 loop is CASNTPGREGLINEQFF. The CDR3 DNA is TGTGCCAGCAATACTCCAGGGCGGGAGGGCCTTATCAATGAGCAGTTCTTC.

Ten or more counts support this clonotype. The chain links TRBV10-3 to TRBJ2-7; TRBD1 matches at 7 bases. From germline, CDR1 is ENHRY and CDR2 SYGVKD. CDR3 length equals 15 residues. Trimming took 4 bases from V and 0 from J; bases not matched to a gene: 6. The CDR3 spells CAISASGQPSYEQYF. The CDR3, as DNA: TGTGCCATCAGTGCCTCGGGACAGCCCTCCTACGAGCAGTACTTC.

CDR3 in amino acids: CASSLVPTSGQSYEQYF. The CDR3 region has the DNA TGTGCCAGCAGCTTAGTCCCGACTAGCGGACAATCCTACGAGCAGTACTTC. The chain joins TRBV7-2 to TRBJ2-7; 9 nucleotides match TRBD2. Germline V lookup: CDR1 SGHTA, CDR2 FQGNSA. The ends lost 1 base at V and 1 base at J; junction bases unmatched: 8. This CDR3 comprises 17 residues.

The gene calls are TRBV5-1 and TRBJ2-7; TRBD1 or TRBD2 may be the D gene (5 bases each). Per germline, CDR1 SGHRS and CDR2 YFSETQ. V dropped 8 bases and J dropped 2 bases, with 14 bases sitting between them. The CDR3 sequence is 13 residues long. The chain's CDR3 is CASSGTDPYEQYF. As DNA, the CDR3 is TGCGCCAGTTCCGGGACGGACCCCTACGAGCAGTACTTC.

This clonotype has at least ten counts. The chain employs TRBV5-1 and TRBJ2-5; D ambiguous. The germline CDR1 and CDR2 sequences are SGHRS and YFSETQ. The CDR3 has 14 residues. V shed 0 bases and J shed 0 bases, with 6 bases lying between them. As DNA, the CDR3 is TGCGCCAGCAGCTTGGTACCAGACCAAGAGACCCAGTACTTC. Its protein is CASSLVPDQETQYF.

The V call is TRBV5-1, the J call TRBJ2-2; maybe TRBD2 (5 bases). V gave up 3 bases and J gave up 4 bases, with 13 bases separating them. From germline, CDR1 is SGHRS and CDR2 YFSETQ. This CDR3 contains 15 residues. The CDR3 region has the DNA TGCGCCAGCAGCTCCGGGCGGGCGGGCACCGGGGAGCTGTTTTTT. Its protein product is CASSSGRAGTGELFF.

The table lists this clonotype with many counts. The CDR3 sequence: CSARDLAGRAYEQYF. The CDR3 DNA reads as TGCAGTGCTAGAGATCTGGCCGGGAGAGCCTACGAGCAGTACTTC. V gene TRBV20-1 combines with J gene TRBJ2-7; D is perhaps TRBD2 (6 bases). This CDR3 comprises 15 residues. Trimming left V 0 bases short and J 2 bases short, with 14 bases between. Germline assignment: CDR1 DFQATT and CDR2 SNEGSKA (reference sequence).

For this clonotype: This may be a read error: a much more frequent sequence differs by one nucleotide. CDR3 residues: CATSIDYGYTF. The CDR3 nucleotides read TGTGCCACCAGTATCGACTATGGCTACACCTTC. The V and J genes are TRBV15 and TRBJ1-2; no reliable D call. The CDR3 sequence is 11 residues long. CDR1 and CDR2 (germline): LNHNV, YYDKDF (reference sequence). Trimming removed 6 bases at V and 3 bases at J, with 5 bases between.

In its sample, this clonotype was seen many times. This rearrangement joins TRBV11-2 to TRBJ2-7, with 11 bases that match TRBD2. The CDR3 is 18 amino acids. V gave up 1 base and J gave up 4 bases; unmatched junction bases: 12. From germline, CDR1 is SGHAT and CDR2 FQNNGV. In nucleotides, the CDR3 is TGTGCCAGCAGCTTAGTCTCAGGGGCACTAGCGGGAGTATACGAGCAGTACTTC. It yields the protein CASSLVSGALAGVYEQYF.

This clonotype was seen repeatedly, ten times or more. The CDR3 sequence: CASSLAGASTGELFF. The CDR3 DNA reads as TGCGCCAGCAGCTTGGCCGGGGCCTCCACCGGGGAGCTGTTTTTT. This chain connects TRBV5-1 to TRBJ2-2, with D possibly being TRBD1 or TRBD2 (5 bases each). Germline V gene data show CDR1 as SGHRS and CDR2 as YFSETQ. The V end lost 0 bases, the J end lost 4 bases, and 10 bases lay between the germline ends. There are 15 residues in the CDR3.

Of note for this clonotype: A much larger clonotype is one base distant, so this may be a read error. The chain is built from TRBV25-1 and TRBJ2-3; D is unclear. Trimming pared 1 base from V and 5 bases from J, leaving 7 bases between. Germline loops: CDR1 MGHDK, CDR2 SYGVNS. The CDR3 has 13 amino acids. CDR3 nucleotides: TGTGCCAGCAGTGAATGGACCGGAGATACGCAGTATTTT. Its translation is CASSEWTGDTQYF.

This clonotype was recorded at least ten times. The chain is built from TRBV5-1 and TRBJ1-1; no definite D call. The CDR3 extends over 13 amino acids. Looked up from germline, CDR1 is SGHRS and CDR2 is YFSETQ. V was pared by 0 bases and J by 4 bases, with 7 bases between. The DNA of the CDR3 is TGCGCCAGCAGCTTGGATGGATTCACTGAAGCTTTCTTT. This sequence encodes CASSLDGFTEAFF.

This clonotype was recorded at least ten times. The J gene is TRBJ2-7, the V gene TRBV28; D remains ambiguous. Germline CDR1 is MDHEN and CDR2 is SYDVKM. This CDR3 is built from 15 residues. The V end was cut by 3 bases, the J end by 2 bases, with 14 bases between. CDR3 in DNA: TGTGCCAGCAGTTTGGGGATCTATGCAACCTACGAGCAGTACTTC. Its translation is CASSLGIYATYEQYF.

This clonotype came up many times. V gene TRBV7-6 combines with J gene TRBJ2-2; 11 bases are shared with TRBD1. Per the germline V gene, CDR1 is SGHVS and CDR2 is FNYEAQ. V lost 5 bases, J lost 3 bases, and 11 bases stayed unmatched. The CDR3 covers 18 residues. CDR3 DNA sequence: TGTGCCAGCAGCCCATGGACAGGGGGCGCGTCCTACACCGGGGAGCTGTTTTTT. It translates to CASSPWTGGASYTGELFF.

This sequence joins TRBV9 and TRBJ2-1; TRBD2 aligns across 7 bases. Per the germline V gene, CDR1 is SGDLS and CDR2 is YYNGEE. The CDR3 loop spans 16 amino acids. The V gene end was trimmed by 1 base and the J gene end by 5 bases; junction bases not matched to a gene: 9. The CDR3 is CASSVRGGRNHNEQFF. For the CDR3, the DNA is TGTGCCAGCAGCGTAAGAGGCGGGAGAAACCACAATGAGCAGTTCTTC.

Many counts were recorded for this clonotype. This sequence joins TRBV20-1 and TRBJ2-6; maybe TRBD1 (5 bases). Trimming took off 0 bases at V and 4 bases at J, with 19 bases between the two ends. CDR3 length equals 18 residues. The germline CDR1 and CDR2 sequences are DFQATT and SNEGSKA (reference sequence). The DNA for the CDR3 is TGCAGTGCTAGAGATAGGCGCAGGGTTTACACCGGGGCCAACGTCCTGACTTTC. It yields the protein CSARDRRRVYTGANVLTF.

Many counts were recorded for this clonotype. The rearrangement joins TRBV12-3 or TRBV12-4 to TRBJ2-4; TRBD1 or TRBD2 may be the D gene (6 bases each). There are 14 residues in the CDR3. V shed 4 bases and J shed 3 bases, with 10 bases lying between them. The CDR3 reads CASSWGAGKNIQYF. CDR3 in DNA: TGTGCCAGCAGTTGGGGGGCCGGCAAAAACATTCAGTACTTC.

DNA for the CDR3: TGTGCCAGCAGTTACCCCGGGGAGGGTTACGAGCAGTACTTC. It specifies CASSYPGEGYEQYF. The chain couples TRBV6-5 to TRBJ2-7; TRBD2 matches 7 bases. The CDR3 loop spans 14 amino acids. With V trimmed by 2 bases and J by 4 bases, 5 bases remained unmatched. Germline CDR1 MNHEY, CDR2 SVGAGI.

The chain employs TRBV4-1 and TRBJ2-2; possible D gene TRBD2, 7 bases. Germline V gene sequence: CDR1 MGHRA, CDR2 YSYEKL. Between the trimmed V and J ends, which lost 1 base and 5 bases, there was a span of 17 bases. The CDR3 is made up of 17 amino acids. In DNA, the CDR3 is TGCGCCAGCAGCCAAGGAGTCGGGGGGCGAAGTACCGGGGAGCTGTTTTTT. This codes for CASSQGVGGRSTGELFF.

This clonotype was detected ten times or more. The rearrangement links TRBV7-8 to TRBJ2-5; possible D gene TRBD2, 7 bases. CDR3 length equals 19 residues. V gave up 0 bases and J gave up 1 base, with 21 bases separating them. Per germline, CDR1 SGHVS and CDR2 FQNEAQ. The CDR3 here is CASSLARGPKGEGQETQYF. The CDR3 bases are TGTGCCAGCAGCTTAGCGAGAGGCCCCAAGGGGGAGGGCCAAGAGACCCAGTACTTC.

The chain recombines TRBV2 with TRBJ2-7; a weak D match, TRBD2 (6 bases). The V gene's germline CDR1 is SNHLY and CDR2 FYNNEI. The V gene lost 6 bases and the J gene lost 2 bases, with 17 bases spanning the gap. The CDR3 has 15 residues. The CDR3 region is CASRLEEGSTYEQYF. The CDR3, as DNA: TGTGCCAGCAGGCTGGAGGAGGGGAGCACCTACGAGCAGTACTTC.

This clonotype was picked up a small number of times. The chain recombines TRBV7-2 with TRBJ2-7; TRBD2 matches at 7 bases. Germline V gene sequence: CDR1 SGHTA, CDR2 FQGNSA. The J segment lost 3 bases and the V segment lost 5 bases, leaving 13 bases of the junction unmatched. The CDR3 covers 16 residues. CDR3 sequence reads: CASSPPPGRELYEQYF. CDR3 nucleotide sequence: TGTGCCAGCAGCCCCCCCCCCGGGCGGGAGCTCTACGAGCAGTACTTC.

This clonotype was found many times. The chain is built from TRBV5-1 and TRBJ2-4; D ambiguous. The germline V and J ends were trimmed by 0 bases and 6 bases, with 7 bases remaining between them. The CDR3 is made up of 13 amino acids. The V gene's germline CDR1 is SGHRS and CDR2 YFSETQ. CDR3 DNA: TGCGCCAGCAGCTTGGGGGTCTCAAACATTCAGTACTTC. Encoded protein: CASSLGVSNIQYF.

This clonotype appeared many times. This chain's CDR3 is CSVEATGRETQYF. The CDR3 bases are TGCAGCGTTGAAGCGACAGGCCGAGAGACCCAGTACTTC. V and J are TRBV29-1 and TRBJ2-5; a possible D gene is TRBD1 (6 bases). This CDR3 has 13 amino acids. Germline V lookup: CDR1 SQVTM, CDR2 ANQGSEA. The V end lost 1 base, the J end lost 4 bases, and 10 bases lay between the germline ends.

There are many counts of this clonotype. This rearrangement joins TRBV10-3 to TRBJ2-7, with a possible D match to TRBD2 (5 bases). Germline CDR1 reads ENHRY; CDR2 reads SYGVKD. The CDR3 covers 16 residues. Between the trimmed V and J ends, which lost 2 bases and 4 bases, there was a span of 18 bases. In DNA form, the CDR3 reads TGTGCCATCAGTGAGCCCGCGTCACTAGGAACATACGAGCAGTACTTC. Amino acid sequence: CAISEPASLGTYEQYF.